A selection of T cell receptor beta chains follows, all from one sample in a study of blood T cell repertoires in COVID-19. Measured with immunoSEQ multiplex PCR; TCRdb has only the in-frame clones, and not every one. The sample lists just over 65,000 clones, roughly 89% occurring once. Material for sequencing was peripheral blood. The source is a man aged 30 to 45 with acute or convalescent COVID-19. Each CDR3 is given with its conserved first and last residue. The order of the fields is V gene, D gene, J gene, CDR3 protein, CDR3 DNA. D genes are given only for firm matches.

v_gene: TRBV6-6
d_gene: -
j_gene: TRBJ1-5
CDR3aa: CASSYGGYSNQPQHF
CDR3nt: TGTGCCAGCAGTTACGGCGGCTATAGCAATCAGCCCCAGCATTTT

v_gene: TRBV2
d_gene: -
j_gene: TRBJ2-7
CDR3aa: CAKGGLGNYEQYF
CDR3nt: TGTGCCAAGGGGGGGCTTGGTAACTACGAGCAGTACTTC

v_gene: TRBV6-2/TRBV6-3
d_gene: -
j_gene: TRBJ2-5
CDR3aa: CASSYSGRGRLETQYF
CDR3nt: TGTGCCAGCAGTTACTCGGGCAGGGGCCGATTGGAGACCCAGTACTTC

v_gene: TRBV11-3
d_gene: TRBD1
j_gene: TRBJ1-1
CDR3aa: CASSPDRGGDTEAFF
CDR3nt: TGTGCCAGCAGCCCAGACAGGGGGGGGGACACTGAAGCTTTCTTT

v_gene: TRBV6-2/TRBV6-3
d_gene: -
j_gene: TRBJ2-1
CDR3aa: CASSLRSSNEQFF
CDR3nt: TGTGCCAGCAGTCTACGATCTAGCAATGAGCAGTTCTTC

v_gene: TRBV5-1
d_gene: TRBD1
j_gene: TRBJ2-5
CDR3aa: CASSWGTGVETQYF
CDR3nt: TGCGCCAGCAGCTGGGGGACAGGGGTTGAGACCCAGTACTTC

v_gene: TRBV18
d_gene: -
j_gene: TRBJ2-1
CDR3aa: CASSPFVGEQFF
CDR3nt: TGTGCCAGCTCACCGTTCGTCGGTGAGCAGTTCTTC

v_gene: TRBV6-1
d_gene: -
j_gene: TRBJ2-2
CDR3aa: CASSEASGNTGELFF
CDR3nt: TGTGCCAGCAGTGAAGCTAGCGGGAACACCGGGGAGCTGTTTTTT

v_gene: TRBV4-1
d_gene: TRBD1
j_gene: TRBJ1-4
CDR3aa: CASSQGQGRTNEKLFF
CDR3nt: TGCGCCAGCAGCCAGGGACAGGGACGCACTAATGAAAAACTGTTTTTT

v_gene: TRBV28
d_gene: -
j_gene: TRBJ1-1
CDR3aa: CASSSFSGPRGTEAFF
CDR3nt: TGTGCCAGCAGCAGTTTTTCGGGACCTAGGGGGACTGAAGCTTTCTTT

v_gene: TRBV7-9
d_gene: -
j_gene: TRBJ2-3
CDR3aa: CASQPGLGTDTQYF
CDR3nt: TGTGCCAGCCAGCCAGGGCTGGGCACAGATACGCAGTATTTT

v_gene: TRBV5-6
d_gene: -
j_gene: TRBJ2-1
CDR3aa: CASSWGTLPQQFF
CDR3nt: TGTGCCAGCAGCTGGGGGACTCTACCGCAGCAGTTCTTC